The 8 T cell receptor beta chains presented below share a single source sample, sequenced in a study of blood T cell repertoires in COVID-19. Profiling relied on immunoSEQ multiplex PCR, and the TCRdb table lists in-frame clones only, not all of them. The sample lists tens of thousands of clones; approximately 80% were seen once. Material: peripheral blood. The source of these receptors is a man aged 25-45 years with COVID-19, enrolled during active disease.

V usage is TRBV29-1 and J usage is TRBJ2-6; no clear D gene. Germline CDR1 and CDR2: SQVTM and ANQGSEA. The CDR3 extends over 14 amino acids. Trimming removed 6 bases at V and 3 bases at J, with 12 bases between. CDR3 in amino acids: CSVERGIGANVLTF. CDR3 in DNA: TGCAGCGTCGAAAGAGGTATTGGGGCCAACGTCCTGACTTTC. The entire variable domain, with the rest obtained from reference TRBV29-1 and TRBJ2-6, is as follows: SAVISQKPSRDICQRGTSLTIQCQVDSQVTMMFWYRQQPGQSLTLIATANQGSEATYESGFVIDKFPISRPNLTFSTLTVSNMSPEDSSIYLCSVERGIGANVLTFGAGSRLTVL.

The chain couples TRBV2 to TRBJ2-3; 13 bases match TRBD2. J gave up 2 bases and V 6 bases, and 14 bases lay outside the gene matches. There are 19 residues in the CDR3. Germline lookup yields CDR1 SNHLY and CDR2 FYNNEI. The CDR3 bases are TGTGCCAGCAGAGGTGTTACTAGCGGGAGGGCCCGTATCACAGATACGCAGTATTTT. This codes for CASRGVTSGRARITDTQYF.

The gene calls are TRBV7-2 and TRBJ1-6, with unresolved D. V lost 5 bases and J lost 0, with 11 bases in between. CDR3 length equals 16 residues. Germline-derived CDR1 and CDR2 are SGHTA and FQGNSA. Written as DNA, the CDR3 is TGTGCCAGCAGCCCTAGACGGAGCTCCTATAATTCACCCCTCCACTTT. It is translated as CASSPRRSSYNSPLHF.

The chain recombines TRBV5-4 with TRBJ2-3; 9 nucleotides agree with TRBD2. CDR1 and CDR2 (germline): SGHNT, YYREEE (reference sequence). V lost 0 bases and J lost 5; bases outside the gene matches: 7. The CDR3 spans 16 residues. Here the CDR3 DNA reads TGTGCCAGCAGCTTGGAGGCTAGCGGGGTAGGAGATACGCAGTATTTT. It yields the protein CASSLEASGVGDTQYF.

V and J are TRBV28 and TRBJ2-4; D ambiguous. Germline V gives CDR1 MDHEN, CDR2 SYDVKM. Between the trimmed V and J ends, which lost 4 bases and 7 bases, there was a span of 5 bases. This CDR3 comprises 11 residues. CDR3 bases: TGTGCCAGCAGTTATAGTAACATTCAGTACTTC. It translates to CASSYSNIQYF.

The chain carries TRBV9 and TRBJ1-2; D unresolved. The CDR3 sequence is 11 residues long. The germline V gene encodes CDR1 SGDLS and CDR2 YYNGEE. With 9 bases removed from V and 6 bases from J, the gap between germline ends came to 12 bases. CDR3 bases: TGTGCCACCCAAGGCGGTGATGGCTACACCTTC. Amino acids: CATQGGDGYTF.

The rearrangement joins TRBV18 to TRBJ1-1; 10 nucleotides align to TRBD1. The V and J ends lost 4 bases and 7 bases, in that order; junction bases with no gene match: 6. The CDR3 totals 14 residues. From germline, CDR1 is KGHSH and CDR2 LQKENI. Written as DNA, the CDR3 is TGTGCCAGCTCACGAGAGACAGGGGGCGGTGAAGCTTTCTTT. Translating it yields CASSRETGGGEAFF.

The chain has TRBV6-2 or TRBV6-3 and TRBJ2-1, with no clear D. CDR1 and CDR2 (germline): MNHEY, SVGEGT. Trimming removed 5 bases from V and 6 bases from J, with 14 bases in between. This CDR3 region has 14 residues. CDR3 amino acids: CASSTSLETNEQFF. The CDR3 DNA reads as TGTGCCAGCAGTACATCTCTAGAAACCAATGAGCAGTTCTTC.